These 13 T cell receptor beta chains were sequenced from one sample in a study of neoadjuvant anti-PD-1 for oral cavity cancer. Sequencing used immunoSEQ multiplex PCR; TCRdb keeps in-frame clones, though not all of them. The sample lists 84,000 or so clones; under 85% were seen once. Sequenced here: PBMCs, sampled before nivolumab (anti-PD-1) treatment. The receptors originated from a person aged 40 to 85 with oral cavity squamous cell carcinoma.

The J gene is TRBJ1-2, the V gene TRBV6-1; D is uncertain. The CDR3 spans 12 residues. In germline, CDR1 is MNHNS, CDR2 SASEGT. With 7 bases removed from V and 3 bases from J, the gap between germline ends came to 9 bases. In DNA, the CDR3 is TGTGCCAGCATTACTCAATACTATGGCTACACCTTC. Protein: CASITQYYGYTF.

The genes are TRBV12-5 and TRBJ1-2, with no clear D. The CDR3 has 14 residues. Germline values: CDR1 LGHNT, CDR2 FRNRAP. Trimming pared 1 base from V and 4 bases from J, leaving 10 bases between. The CDR3 bases are TGTGCTAGTGGTTTGGGTGGTAGTTTCTATGGCTACACCTTC. As protein: CASGLGGSFYGYTF.

For the CDR3, the DNA is TGTGCCAGCAGTGAATTTGACCCAGATGGTCTGGCTTTCTTT. Protein: CASSEFDPDGLAFF. This rearrangement joins TRBV6-1 to TRBJ1-1, with D uncertain. Germline loops: CDR1 MNHNS, CDR2 SASEGT. V was pared by 2 bases and J by 11 bases, with 18 bases between. This CDR3 is built from 14 residues.

This clone was counted a single time. This sequence joins TRBV9 and TRBJ2-3; 11 bases are a match to TRBD2. V shed 4 bases and J 1 base; nucleotides not matched to a gene: 11. The CDR3 is made up of 18 amino acids. Germline-derived CDR1 and CDR2 are SGDLS and YYNGEE. This CDR3 reads CASSPGLAGGSGTDTQYF. The CDR3 DNA reads as TGTGCCAGCAGCCCGGGGCTAGCGGGAGGTTCTGGCACAGATACGCAGTATTTT.

This chain links TRBV29-1 with TRBJ1-1; D call uncertain. Per germline, CDR1 SQVTM and CDR2 ANQGSEA. This CDR3 contains 10 residues. V was clipped by 7 bases and J by 3 bases, with 6 bases between them. The CDR3, as DNA: TGCAGCGGGATGCACACTGAAGCTTTCTTT. Protein: CSGMHTEAFF.

The CDR3 nucleotides read TGTGCCTGGAGTAGGGGAGGACAACGCACAGATACGCAGTATTTT. This gives the protein CAWSRGGQRTDTQYF. The chain joins TRBV30 to TRBJ2-3, with D tentatively TRBD2 (6 bases). Trimming took 2 bases from V and 1 from J, leaving 13 bases between them. The CDR3 runs to 15 residues. CDR1 is GTSNPN and CDR2 is SVGIG in the germline V gene (reference sequence).

The chain links TRBV30 to TRBJ1-3; D is unclear. Per germline, CDR1 GTSNPN and CDR2 SVGIG (reference sequence). Trimming stripped 0 bases from V and 3 bases from J, with 3 bases between. This CDR3 is 12 amino acids long. As DNA, the CDR3 is TGTGCCTGGAGTGTGGGTGGAAACACCATATATTTT. Encoded protein: CAWSVGGNTIYF. The full variable domain, completed using reference TRBV30 and TRBJ1-3, is SQTIHQWPATLVQPVGSPLSLECTVEGTSNPNLYWYRQAAGRGLQLLFYSVGIGQISSEVPQNLSASRPQDRQFILSSKKLLLSDSGFYLCAWSVGGNTIYFGEGSWLTVV.

The chain carries TRBV2 and TRBJ1-4; no firm D call. This CDR3 has 12 amino acids. V lost 6 bases and J 8 bases, leaving 10 bases between the germline ends. Germline V gene data show CDR1 as SNHLY and CDR2 as FYNNEI. CDR3 region: CASRGWEEKLFF. The CDR3, as DNA: TGTGCCAGCAGGGGCTGGGAGGAAAAACTGTTTTTT.

The V gene is TRBV5-1, the J gene TRBJ2-3; 9 bases align to TRBD2. V was pared by 4 bases and J by 0 bases, with 3 bases of the junction left unmatched. This CDR3 spans 15 amino acids. CDR1 and CDR2 (germline): SGHRS, YFSETQ. CDR3 coding DNA: TGCGCCAGCAGCGAAACTAGCGGGAGCACAGATACGCAGTATTTT. Its protein product is CASSETSGSTDTQYF. Full variable domain (rest looked up from reference TRBV5-1 and TRBJ2-3): KAGVTQTPRYLIKTRGQQVTLSCSPISGHRSVSWYQQTPGQGLQFLFEYFSETQRNKGNFPGRFSGRQFSNSRSEMNVSTLELGDSALYLCASSETSGSTDTQYFGPGTRLTVL.

The chain recombines TRBV19 with TRBJ1-1; 7 bases are shared with TRBD1. V lost 6 bases, J lost 5 bases, and 15 bases stayed unmatched. The CDR3 is made up of 16 amino acids. CDR1 LNHDA and CDR2 SQIVND come from the germline V gene (reference sequence). The CDR3 coding sequence is TGTGCCAGTAGAAACCCCAGACAGGGTGTATGGACTGAAGCTTTCTTT. This sequence encodes CASRNPRQGVWTEAFF.

V and J are TRBV6-5 and TRBJ1-1; maybe TRBD1 (5 bases). Germline CDR1 MNHEY, CDR2 SVGAGI. CDR3 size: 15 residues. Trimming removed 0 bases from V and 2 bases from J, with 10 bases in between. In DNA, the CDR3 is TGTGCCAGCAGTTACTCGACAGCCTCTAACACTGAAGCTTTCTTT. Translation gives CASSYSTASNTEAFF.

The rearrangement joins TRBV5-8 to TRBJ2-7, with a tentative D call TRBD2 (5 bases). The V and J ends lost 0 bases and 3 bases respectively, with 10 bases between them. Germline CDR1 reads SGHTS; CDR2 reads YDEGEE. The CDR3 sequence is 14 residues long. DNA for the CDR3: TGTGCCAGCAGCTTGGACGGGAAGTTCTACGAGCAGTACTTC. Protein: CASSLDGKFYEQYF.

The chain recombines TRBV25-1 with TRBJ2-1; tentative D call: TRBD1 (6 bases). Germline values: CDR1 MGHDK, CDR2 SYGVNS. The V end lost 4 bases, the J end lost 0 bases, and 16 bases lay between the germline ends. CDR3 length: 17 residues. In DNA form, the CDR3 reads TGTGCCAGCAGTGGGATGGCAGGGGCTAGCTCCTACAATGAGCAGTTCTTC. Translating it yields CASSGMAGASSYNEQFF.